This TCR beta chain is from a study of T cell responses to AZD1222 COVID-19 vaccine. Here immunoSEQ multiplex PCR was the method, and the copy in TCRdb shows in-frame clones only, minus some. This table holds roughly 130,000 clones, 88% found once. Study-wide findings and caveats: White British donors predominated, females outnumbered males, and clonal diversity was possibly underestimated. A reported finding is that nearly half of spike-specific TCRs target unmutated variant regions. The peak T cell response came first, and repertoires were sampled only after it.

On this clone: What it binds is not known.

The CDR3 consists of 13 residues. Trimming left V 0 bases short and J 8 bases short, with 11 bases between. Per germline, CDR1 SGDLS and CDR2 YYNGEE. The chain has TRBV9 and TRBJ1-2, with D tentatively TRBD1 (6 bases). The sample consisted of peripheral blood, taken on day 0 of AZD1222 vaccination. The sequence came from an adult in good health. The CDR3 DNA follows: TGTGCCAGCAGCGTAGTACAGGGCGCCGGCTACACCTTC. Its translation is CASSVVQGAGYTF.